This is a list of T cell receptor beta chains from one sample in a study of blood T cell repertoires in COVID-19. Profiling relied on immunoSEQ multiplex PCR, and the TCRdb table lists in-frame clones only, not all of them. The table records approximately 69,000 clones, over 80% of them present only once. What was sequenced was peripheral blood. The receptors were gathered from a woman aged 55 to 70 with acute or convalescent COVID-19. CDR3s include the opening cysteine and the closing phenylalanine or tryptophan. The D gene is left open where the match is weak. The listing skips clone size in some rows; elsewhere it reads once, few, many or a size class.

CDR3nt,CDR3aa,abundance,j_gene,d_gene,v_gene
TGTGCCAGCAGTGCTAGGGGCGGGGGCAATCAGCCCCAGCATTTT,CASSARGGGNQPQHF,-,TRBJ1-5,-,TRBV2
TGTGCCAGCAGCCCATCCGTCACTAGCGGAGAGACCTCCTACAATGAGCAGTTCTTC,CASSPSVTSGETSYNEQFF,few,TRBJ2-1,TRBD2,TRBV7-9
TGTGCCAGCAGCAAGTACTACCACAATGAGCAGTTCTTC,CASSKYYHNEQFF,-,TRBJ2-1,-,TRBV21-1
TGTGCCAGCAGTTTTGTTGGGACTAGCTTGAATGAGCAGTTCTTC,CASSFVGTSLNEQFF,-,TRBJ2-1,TRBD2,TRBV27
TGTGCCAGCAGCTCGAAGGTCGACACAGACTCCTACGAGCAGTACTTC,CASSSKVDTDSYEQYF,-,TRBJ2-7,-,TRBV9
TGTGCCAGCACCCGCGGGGGGGGCTACACCTTC,CASTRGGGYTF,-,TRBJ1-2,-,TRBV28
TGTGCCAGCAGGCGCAACCAGGGGAGCACTGAAGCTTTCTTT,CASRRNQGSTEAFF,-,TRBJ1-1,-,TRBV6-5
TGTGCCTCCAAGGACAGCTACAATGAGCAGTTCTTC,CASKDSYNEQFF,once,TRBJ2-1,-,TRBV24-1
TGTGCCACGGACTATCGAGGGAGTCGAGATACGCAGTATTTT,CATDYRGSRDTQYF,-,TRBJ2-3,-,TRBV6-5
TGTGCCAGCAGTCCACGGACATTCAGCTCCTACAATGAGCAGTTCTTC,CASSPRTFSSYNEQFF,once,TRBJ2-1,-,TRBV25-1
TGTGCCAGCAGTGAAGACTACAATCAGCCCCAGCATTTT,CASSEDYNQPQHF,-,TRBJ1-5,-,TRBV2
TGTGCCAGCAGCTTAGTAGGACAGGGGAACACTGAAGCTTTCTTT,CASSLVGQGNTEAFF,-,TRBJ1-1,TRBD1,TRBV7-2
TGTGCCAGCAGACCGACAGGGGCGATCGAGCAGTACTTC,CASRPTGAIEQYF,-,TRBJ2-7,TRBD1,TRBV12-3/TRBV12-4
TGTGCCAGCAGCCAAGCAGGATCTAACTATGGCTACACCTTC,CASSQAGSNYGYTF,-,TRBJ1-2,-,TRBV3-1/TRBV3-2
TGTGCCAGCAGCTTAAGCGGTCCAGGAGAGACCCAGTACTTC,CASSLSGPGETQYF,-,TRBJ2-5,-,TRBV7-2
TGTGCCAGCAGCTTATACCGGGACAGGCAGTTCTTC,CASSLYRDRQFF,-,TRBJ2-1,TRBD1,TRBV7-8
TGTGCCAGCAGTGCGGGAGACACCGGGGAGCTGTTTTTT,CASSAGDTGELFF,-,TRBJ2-2,-,TRBV6-4
TGTGCCAGCAGCCCCGGGGGGTCTAGCGAGTCCGCGAGGATCCAGTACTTC,CASSPGGSSESARIQYF,-,TRBJ2-5,TRBD2,TRBV11-3
TGCGCCAGCAGCTTGGGCGGAGGTGGCTACGAGCAGTACTTC,CASSLGGGGYEQYF,-,TRBJ2-7,-,TRBV5-1
TGTGCCACCAGCAGAGATTCGTGGACAGGCCGACGCGCGATGCGGGAGACCCAGTACTTC,CATSRDSWTGRRAMRETQYF,-,TRBJ2-5,TRBD1,TRBV15
TGTGCCAGCAGCTTAGGTGCGGGGTACGAGCAGTACTTC,CASSLGAGYEQYF,-,TRBJ2-7,-,TRBV7-3
TGTGCCAGCAGCGTAGTAGCGAACCCTGGAAACACCATATATTTT,CASSVVANPGNTIYF,-,TRBJ1-3,-,TRBV9
TGTGCCAGCAGTAAAACCGCGATCTATGGCTACACCTTC,CASSKTAIYGYTF,-,TRBJ1-2,-,TRBV6-5
TGTACCAGCTTCCCTTCTCGACTAGCGGCCCCACCCAATGAGCAGTTCTTC,CTSFPSRLAAPPNEQFF,-,TRBJ2-1,TRBD2,TRBV7-9
TGTGCCAGCAGTTATGGGCGGGGAGGACAGCCCCAGCATTTT,CASSYGRGGQPQHF,-,TRBJ1-5,-,TRBV6-5
TGTGCCAGCAGTCTCCGAGGGACAGGGGACACTGAAGCTTTCTTT,CASSLRGTGDTEAFF,-,TRBJ1-1,TRBD1,TRBV6-5
TGTGCCAGCAGTTCAGGGACACGAGAGCAGTACTTC,CASSSGTREQYF,-,TRBJ2-7,-,TRBV6-5
TGCGCCAGCAGGTCGGGACAGCCAAATGAAAAACTGTTTTTT,CASRSGQPNEKLFF,-,TRBJ1-4,TRBD1,TRBV5-1
TGTGCCAGCAGCCAAAAACAGGGGGTGAACACTGAAGCTTTCTTT,CASSQKQGVNTEAFF,-,TRBJ1-1,TRBD1,TRBV3-1/TRBV3-2
TGTGCCAGCAGTGAAGCGCGGGACAGTTTGTACTCACCCCTCCACTTT,CASSEARDSLYSPLHF,-,TRBJ1-6,TRBD1,TRBV6-1
TGTGCCAGTAGTGGGAGGACAGGTCATTATCAGCCCCAGCATTTT,CASSGRTGHYQPQHF,few,TRBJ1-5,TRBD1,TRBV19
TGTGCCTGGAGCGCTACAGGGAATGCCGGGGAGCTGTTTTTT,CAWSATGNAGELFF,-,TRBJ2-2,-,TRBV30
TGTGCCAGCAGCTGGACTAGCGGCGGAACAGATACGCAGTATTTT,CASSWTSGGTDTQYF,-,TRBJ2-3,TRBD2,TRBV5-4